This T cell receptor beta chain was captured by sequencing in a study of T cell repertoires in cytomegalovirus infection. Across the whole study: Shared public TCR beta signatures pointed to both CMV infection and a matching HLA type. Findings and limits, study-wide: The study found HLA-C-restricted CMV-specific TCR beta clonotypes dominating the ex vivo response.

This clonotype occurred a few times. Its antigen is unknown. TCRdb itself ran the reads through MiXCR, one entry per CDR3 protein. The sample yields 95,000 to 150,000 distinct CDR3 sequences, more than 25% seen once. There are 15 residues in the CDR3. The V gene's germline CDR1 is MNHNS and CDR2 SASEGT. Unmatched junction bases numbered 7, after V lost 7 bases and J lost 7 bases. This specimen consisted of CD8+ T cells from cultured PBMCs, obtained from culture after CMV antigen stimulation. The sequence was collected from a human donor in good health (CMV status not recorded). Some clones in this sample may be carry-over from other donors' samples. This chain uses TRBV6-1 with TRBJ2-1; 13 bases align to TRBD2. CDR3 sequence reads: CASKRETSGGNEQFF. DNA for the CDR3: TGTGCCAGCAAAAGAGAGACTAGCGGGGGGAATGAGCAGTTCTTC.